A selection of T cell receptor beta chains follows, all from one sample in a study of blood T cell repertoires in COVID-19. The assay was immunoSEQ multiplex PCR, and TCRdb's table has in-frame clones only and misses some. In the table there are more than 85,000 clones, around 87% of which are singletons. The specimen sequenced was peripheral blood. Source of these receptors: a man over 45 with active or convalescent COVID-19. Both conserved end residues are part of each CDR3. Fields, in order: clone size, D gene, V gene, J gene, CDR3 protein, CDR3 DNA. D genes are given only for firm matches. For some rows the clone size is stated as once, few or many, or as a class when expanded; others skip it.

NA	TRBD2	TRBV11-2	TRBJ2-1	CASSLVSGGPYNEQFF	TGTGCCAGCAGCTTAGTTAGCGGGGGGCCTTACAATGAGCAGTTCTTC
NA	NA	TRBV11-2	TRBJ2-3	CASSLGSRTDTQYF	TGTGCCAGCAGCTTAGGTTCCAGAACAGATACGCAGTATTTT
NA	TRBD1	TRBV5-6	TRBJ1-2	CASSLDQTGTYGYTF	TGTGCCAGCAGCTTGGACCAGACAGGGACCTATGGCTACACCTTC
few	TRBD2	TRBV4-1	TRBJ2-1	CASSSPGRGEGNEQFF	TGCGCCAGCAGCTCCCCCGGGAGGGGCGAGGGTAATGAGCAGTTCTTC
once	TRBD1	TRBV5-6	TRBJ1-6	CASSLDRGNSPLHF	TGTGCCAGCAGCTTGGACAGGGGAAATTCACCCCTCCACTTT
NA	NA	TRBV5-1	TRBJ1-2	CASSPTGLRGYTF	TGCGCCAGCAGCCCCACAGGGCTGCGAGGCTACACCTTC
NA	TRBD1	TRBV5-1	TRBJ1-1	CASSLRQGNTEAFF	TGCGCCAGCAGCTTAAGACAGGGAAACACTGAAGCTTTCTTT
NA	NA	TRBV2	TRBJ1-3	CASTPGIGNTIYF	TGTGCCAGCACCCCAGGCATTGGAAACACCATATATTTT
NA	NA	TRBV11-2	TRBJ1-3	CASSLDAVFLSGNTIYF	TGTGCCAGCAGCTTAGATGCAGTCTTCCTCTCTGGAAACACCATATATTTT
NA	TRBD2	TRBV19	TRBJ2-2	CASRTLAGGTHTGELFF	TGTGCCAGTAGGACTCTAGCGGGGGGAACACACACCGGGGAGCTGTTTTTT
NA	TRBD1	TRBV19	TRBJ1-5	CASSTTGPDGPQHF	TGTGCCAGTAGTACGACAGGGCCCGATGGTCCCCAGCATTTT
once	TRBD1	TRBV7-9	TRBJ2-5	CASSLAGTAKETQYF	TGTGCCAGCAGCTTAGCCGGGACAGCTAAGGAGACCCAGTACTTC
once	TRBD2	TRBV7-7	TRBJ2-2	CASSPGGSSSDTGELFF	TGTGCCAGCAGCCCGGGGGGGAGTAGCTCGGACACCGGGGAGCTGTTTTTT
NA	NA	TRBV19	TRBJ1-2	CASILSGGSNYGYTF	TGTGCCAGTATCTTGAGTGGGGGCTCTAACTATGGCTACACCTTC
few	TRBD1	TRBV7-2	TRBJ1-6	CASSADRWNRGDSPLHF	TGTGCCAGCAGCGCGGACCGGTGGAACAGGGGTGATTCACCCCTCCACTTT
NA	NA	TRBV6-5	TRBJ2-2	CASRSPGDGELFF	TGTGCCAGCAGATCCCCGGGGGACGGGGAGCTGTTTTTT
NA	NA	TRBV15	TRBJ1-5	CATSSREGRQPQHF	TGTGCCACCAGCAGCCGAGAGGGCAGACAGCCCCAGCATTTT
NA	NA	TRBV7-9	TRBJ2-3	CASSLGTSTDTQYF	TGTGCCAGCAGCTTGGGGACTAGCACAGATACGCAGTATTTT
NA	NA	TRBV10-3	TRBJ1-4	CAISQGILEKLFF	TGTGCCATCAGCCAGGGGATACTTGAAAAACTGTTTTTT
NA	NA	TRBV5-6	TRBJ2-1	CASSLDWSSYNEQFF	TGTGCCAGCAGCTTGGACTGGAGCTCCTACAATGAGCAGTTCTTC
NA	NA	TRBV28	TRBJ1-5	CASSHGDQPQHF	TGTGCCAGCAGCCACGGTGATCAGCCCCAGCATTTT
few	NA	TRBV10-1	TRBJ1-5	CASGFRTDQPQHF	TGCGCCAGCGGATTTCGGACAGATCAGCCCCAGCATTTT